This T cell receptor (beta chain) stems from a study of cytomegalovirus exposure and HLA in healthy donors. Looking at the study overall: When 398 donors were genotyped, 81% of them were found to fall in the Caucasian-associated ancestry cluster.

This clone was seen just once. At one of its ends the junction is not consistent with the germline gene, which may arise from a read error. Primers: 60 Vbeta forward and 13 Jbeta reverse. Original processing methods: Approximately 11 million of tens of millions of unique TCR beta chains were shared, per a later count. TCRdb keeps only in-frame clones here, not all; method: immunoSEQ multiplex PCR. V and J calls and clone size are given by that table; D and trimming were obtained from the DNA. The table shows roughly 150,000 clones, with about two thirds occurring only once. These donors, healthy bone marrow donors, were studied. The CDR3 is 14 amino acids. Germline V gene sequence: CDR1 ENHRY, CDR2 SYGVKD.

The sequencing sample was made of PBMCs. The chain links TRBV10-3 to TRBJ1-2; 11 nucleotides agree with TRBD1. This receptor was taken from a young man in good health and CMV-seropositive. For the CDR3, the DNA is TGTGCCATCATGAGGACAGGGGGCGGCTATGGCCACACCTTC. Residues: CAIMRTGGGYGHTF.